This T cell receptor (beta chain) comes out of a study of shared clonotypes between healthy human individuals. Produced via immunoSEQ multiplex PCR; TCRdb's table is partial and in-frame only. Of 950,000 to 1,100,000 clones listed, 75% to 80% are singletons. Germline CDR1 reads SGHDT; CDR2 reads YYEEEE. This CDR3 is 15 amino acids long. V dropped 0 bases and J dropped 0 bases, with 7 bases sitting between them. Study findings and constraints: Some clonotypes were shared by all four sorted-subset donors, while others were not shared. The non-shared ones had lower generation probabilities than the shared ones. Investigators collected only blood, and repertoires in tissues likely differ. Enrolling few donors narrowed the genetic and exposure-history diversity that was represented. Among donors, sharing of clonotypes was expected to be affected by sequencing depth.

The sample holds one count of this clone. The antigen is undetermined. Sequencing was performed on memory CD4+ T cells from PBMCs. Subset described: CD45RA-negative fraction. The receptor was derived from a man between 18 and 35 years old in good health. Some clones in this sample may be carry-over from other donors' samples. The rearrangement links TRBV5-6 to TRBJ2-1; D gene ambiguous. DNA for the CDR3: TGTGCCAGCAGCTTGGCTTCTAGCTCCTACAATGAGCAGTTCTTC. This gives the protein CASSLASSSYNEQFF.